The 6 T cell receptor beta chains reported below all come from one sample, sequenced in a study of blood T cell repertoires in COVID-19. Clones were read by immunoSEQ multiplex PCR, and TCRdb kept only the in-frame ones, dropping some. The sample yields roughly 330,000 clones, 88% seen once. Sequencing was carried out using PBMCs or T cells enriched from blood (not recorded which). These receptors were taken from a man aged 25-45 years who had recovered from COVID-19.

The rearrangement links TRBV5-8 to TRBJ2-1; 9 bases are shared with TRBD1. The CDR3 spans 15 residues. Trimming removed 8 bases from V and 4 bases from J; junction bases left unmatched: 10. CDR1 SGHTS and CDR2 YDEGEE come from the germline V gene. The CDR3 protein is CASNSGTGTYNEQFF. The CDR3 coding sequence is TGTGCCAGTAACTCCGGGACAGGGACTTACAATGAGCAGTTCTTC. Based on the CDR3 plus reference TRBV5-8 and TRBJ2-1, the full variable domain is EAGVTQSPTHLIKTRGQQATLRCSPISGHTSVYWYQQALGLGLQFLLWYDEGEERNRGNFPPRFSGRQFPNYSSELNVNALELEDSALYLCASNSGTGTYNEQFFGPGTRLTVL.

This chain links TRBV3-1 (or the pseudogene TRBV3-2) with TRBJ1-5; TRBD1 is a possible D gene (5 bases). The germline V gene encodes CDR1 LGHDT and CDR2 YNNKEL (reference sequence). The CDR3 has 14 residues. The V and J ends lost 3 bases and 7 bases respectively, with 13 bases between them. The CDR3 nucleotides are TGTGCCAGCAGCCACTCCCAGGCAGGGCAGCCCCAGCATTTT. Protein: CASSHSQAGQPQHF.

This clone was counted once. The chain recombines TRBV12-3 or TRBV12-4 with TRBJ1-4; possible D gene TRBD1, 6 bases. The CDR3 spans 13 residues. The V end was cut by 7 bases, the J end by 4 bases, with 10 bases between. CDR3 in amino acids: CASNLGGNEKLFF. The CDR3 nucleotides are TGTGCCAGCAACCTAGGGGGTAATGAAAAACTGTTTTTT.

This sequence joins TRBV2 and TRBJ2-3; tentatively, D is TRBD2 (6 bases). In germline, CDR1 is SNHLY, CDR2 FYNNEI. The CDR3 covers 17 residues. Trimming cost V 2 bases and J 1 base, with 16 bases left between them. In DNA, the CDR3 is TGTGCCAGCAGTGAAACCCCCCCGGGGGATGGCACAGATACGCAGTATTTT. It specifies CASSETPPGDGTDTQYF.

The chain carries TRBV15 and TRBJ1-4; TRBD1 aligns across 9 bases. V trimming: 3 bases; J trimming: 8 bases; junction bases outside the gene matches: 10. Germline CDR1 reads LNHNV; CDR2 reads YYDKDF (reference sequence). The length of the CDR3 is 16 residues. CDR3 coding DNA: TGTGCCACCAGCAGGGAATGGACAGGGGTGGGAGAAAAACTGTTTTTT. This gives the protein CATSREWTGVGEKLFF.

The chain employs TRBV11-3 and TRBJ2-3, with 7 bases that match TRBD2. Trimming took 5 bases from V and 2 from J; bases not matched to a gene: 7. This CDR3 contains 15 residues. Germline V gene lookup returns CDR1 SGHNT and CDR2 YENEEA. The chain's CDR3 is CASSRGDGFTDTQYF. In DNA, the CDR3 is TGTGCCAGCAGCCGGGGGGACGGCTTCACAGATACGCAGTATTTT.